This TCR beta chain was sequenced for a study of CD8+ T cells in alopecia areata. Looking at the study overall: The protocol delivered tofacitinib for 6 to 18 months, then withdrew it for 6 months.

V shed 5 bases, J shed 6 bases, and the junction held 3 bases outside the gene matches. Germline CDR1 SEHNR, CDR2 FQNEAQ (reference sequence). The CDR3 contains 12 residues. Treatment: oral pan-JAK inhibitor, 5-10 mg twice daily. RNA was extracted and reverse transcribed into cDNA as the sequencing template. The assay was immunoSEQ multiplex PCR, and TCRdb's table has in-frame clones only and misses some. Of about 180,000 clones detected, around 49% appear once; the ten largest clones hold 9.5% to 13%. This clonotype originated in a human donor with alopecia areata. Sample: CD8+ T cells sorted from blood, taken at roughly week 52, from a patient treated with tofacitinib. The rearrangement uses TRBV7-9 and TRBJ1-1, with 7 bases identical to TRBD1. The chain's CDR3 is CASSHGTAEAFF. CDR3 DNA: TGTGCCAGCAGCCACGGGACAGCTGAAGCTTTCTTT. Together with reference TRBV7-9 and TRBJ1-1, the CDR3 gives the full variable domain: DTGVSQNPRHKITKRGQNVTFRCDPISEHNRLYWYRQTLGQGPEFLTYFQNEAQLEKSRLLSDRFSAERPKGSFSTLEIQRTEQGDSAMYLCASSHGTAEAFFGQGTRLTVV.